The next 12 T cell receptor beta chains were all read from a single sample in a study of tumor-infiltrating lymphocytes in primary liver carcinoma. From 400 to 550 ng total RNA, TCR beta cDNA was generated with a primer in the constant region. Researchers made the TCR beta libraries by running three nested multiplex PCR rounds with slightly modified ARM-PCR. A C-beta reverse primer and TRBV1-TRBV30 forward primers served in each of the first two PCR rounds, at about 9 cycles apiece. TCRdb fed the multiplex PCR reads into MiXCR, producing one record per CDR3 protein. The sample includes more than 70,000 distinct CDR3 sequences, 55% to 85% of them seen just once. From 20-30 mg of unsorted bulk tissue, DNA and RNA were co-extracted together. Sequenced: liver tumor tissue from sampling region 1. Subset specified: tumor region T1, superior pole. The receptors originated from a man in his forties with primary liver carcinoma and hepatitis B virus infection.

Notes on this clonotype: One end of the junction is discordant with germline, which a read error may explain. The CDR3 protein is CASSFEAGTANAEAFF. Here the CDR3 DNA reads TGTGCCAGCAGCTTTGAGGCCGGGACAGCGAACGCTGAAGCTTTCTTT. The V call is TRBV5-4, the J call TRBJ1-1; 7 nucleotides line up with TRBD1. CDR3 length: 16 amino acids. CDR1 is SGHNT, CDR2 YYREEE, per germline (reference sequence). Supplemented by reference TRBV5-4 and TRBJ1-1, the full variable domain reads ETGVTQSPTHLIKTRGQQVTLRCSSQSGHNTVSWYQQALGQGPQFIFQYYREEENGRGNFPPRFSGLQFPNYSSELNVNALELDDSALYLCASSFEAGTANAEAFFGQGTRLTVV.

This clonotype was picked up a small number of times. A read error may be the cause here, since a much bigger clone is one base away. This likely comes from a read error, as the CDR3 has no conserved phenylalanine or tryptophan at its end. The chain carries TRBV5-6 and TRBJ1-2; D uncertain. CDR1 SGHDT and CDR2 YYEEEE come from the germline V gene. CDR3 length equals 12 residues. Trimming stripped 0 bases from V and 7 bases from J, with 7 bases between. Written as DNA, the CDR3 is TGTGCCAGCAGCTTGGGTCCGGGTGGCTACACCGTC. Amino acid sequence: CASSLGPGGYTV.

Remarks on this clonotype: Given the absence of the conserved phenylalanine or tryptophan at the CDR3 end, a read error is likely. It is unclear where the CDR3 begins or ends on the DNA, so no DNA is shown, and the CDR3 is as TCRdb lists it. V and J are TRBV11-2 and TRBJ2-1; the tabulated D call, TRBD2, remains unverified against the DNA. Germline V gene data show CDR1 as SGHAT and CDR2 as FQNNGV. The CDR3 is 14 residues long, ends included. The CDR3 here is CASSSAGPGNEHFS.

This clonotype showed up many times. This chain links TRBV5-4 with TRBJ2-3, with TRBD2 identical over 15 bases. V gave up 3 bases and J gave up 5 bases; unmatched junction bases: 4. The CDR3 has 16 residues. The germline CDR1 and CDR2 sequences are SGHNT and YYREEE (reference sequence). The CDR3 loop reads CASSSPGLAGGDTQYF. CDR3 sequence (DNA): TGTGCCAGCAGCTCCCCGGGACTAGCGGGAGGAGATACGCAGTATTTT.

As for this clonotype: The junction shows a germline mismatch at one end, possibly a read error. The J gene is TRBJ2-7, the V gene TRBV6-5; D is unresolved. CDR1 is MNHEY and CDR2 is SVGAGI in the germline V gene. The CDR3 has 14 residues. Here the CDR3 DNA reads TGTGCTAGCAGTTTCCAGTCCACCCCTCTCGAGCAGTACTTC. Translating it yields CASSFQSTPLEQYF.

The chain couples TRBV20-1 to TRBJ1-1; possibly TRBD1 for D (5 bases). Trimming left V 1 base short and J 1 base short, with 16 bases between. CDR1 is DFQATT and CDR2 is SNEGSKA in the germline V gene (reference sequence). The CDR3 loop spans 16 amino acids. The CDR3, as DNA: TGCAGTGCTAGAGTGCGACAAGGGGCGCCGAACACTGAAGCTTTCTTT. Translation: CSARVRQGAPNTEAFF.

This clonotype was seen only a few times. A much larger clone sits a single nucleotide away, making a read error possible. The gene calls are TRBV5-4 and TRBJ2-1; no clear D. Germline V gene sequence: CDR1 SGHNT, CDR2 YYREEE (reference sequence). The CDR3 extends over 13 amino acids. CDR3 in amino acids: CVSSTARPDEQFF. The CDR3 bases are TGTGTCAGCAGCACCGCTCGTCCCGACGAGCAGTTCTTC.

The J gene is TRBJ2-7, the V gene TRBV7-2; 9 nucleotides match TRBD1. Germline V gene sequence: CDR1 SGHTA, CDR2 FQGNSA. This CDR3 is built from 14 residues. With V trimmed by 3 bases and J by 4 bases, 4 bases remained unmatched. The CDR3 DNA reads as TGTGCCAGCAGCTTCGGACAGGGGAATTACGAGCAGTACTTC. This encodes CASSFGQGNYEQYF.

As concerns this clonotype: Being one base from a much bigger clone, this may be a read error. The chain uses TRBV30 and TRBJ2-3, with D unclear. This CDR3 region has 16 residues. The germline gives CDR1 GTSNPN, CDR2 SVGIG (reference sequence). The CDR3 DNA follows: TGTGGCTGGGCGTCTTTTTGGGGTACGAGCACAGATACGCAGTATTTT. Translation: CGWASFWGTSTDTQYF.

This clonotype occurred once. The junction and the germline gene differ at one end; a read error may be behind it. This chain joins TRBV4-1 and TRBJ2-7; D is unclear. The germline gives CDR1 MGHRA, CDR2 YSYEKL. The CDR3 length is 15 residues. This chain's CDR3 is CASSQDFPPSVEQYF. The DNA for the CDR3 is TGCGCCAGCAGTCAAGATTTCCCTCCCAGCGTGGAGCAGTACTTC.

Regarding this clonotype: A much more abundant neighbour one base away suggests this may be a read error. This chain joins TRBV13 and TRBJ2-1; D is possibly TRBD2 (5 bases). Germline CDR1 and CDR2: PRHDT and FYEKMQ (reference sequence). This CDR3 has 14 amino acids. V lost 3 bases and J 1 base, leaving 7 bases between the germline ends. Here the CDR3 reads CASSFTGSYNEQFF. The CDR3 nucleotides are TGTGCCAGCAGCTTCACGGGATCCTACAATGAGCAGTTCTTC.

The chain couples TRBV20-1 to TRBJ2-3; the D gene is possibly TRBD2 (7 bases). CDR1 and CDR2 from the germline V gene are DFQATT and SNEGSKA (reference sequence). Trimming shortened V by 5 bases and J by 5 bases, and 20 bases separated the two germline ends. This CDR3 is built from 15 residues. The CDR3 nucleotides are TGCAGTGCTGGGAGGCGGGAGAGGGGGATAGATACGCAGTATTTT. This encodes CSAGRRERGIDTQYF.